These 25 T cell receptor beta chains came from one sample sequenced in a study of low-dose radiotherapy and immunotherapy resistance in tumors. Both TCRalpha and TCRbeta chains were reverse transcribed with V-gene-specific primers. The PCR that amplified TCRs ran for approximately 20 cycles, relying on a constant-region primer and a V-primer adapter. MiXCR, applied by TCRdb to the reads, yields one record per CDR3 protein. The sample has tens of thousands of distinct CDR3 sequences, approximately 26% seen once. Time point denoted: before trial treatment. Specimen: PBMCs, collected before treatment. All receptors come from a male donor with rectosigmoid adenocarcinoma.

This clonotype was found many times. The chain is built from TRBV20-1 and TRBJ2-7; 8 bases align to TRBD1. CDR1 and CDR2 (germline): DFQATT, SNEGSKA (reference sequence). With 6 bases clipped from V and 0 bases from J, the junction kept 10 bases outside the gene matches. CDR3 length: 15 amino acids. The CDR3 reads CSARRRDRSSYEQYF. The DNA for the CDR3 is TGCAGTGCGCGCCGCCGGGACAGGAGCTCCTACGAGCAGTACTTC.

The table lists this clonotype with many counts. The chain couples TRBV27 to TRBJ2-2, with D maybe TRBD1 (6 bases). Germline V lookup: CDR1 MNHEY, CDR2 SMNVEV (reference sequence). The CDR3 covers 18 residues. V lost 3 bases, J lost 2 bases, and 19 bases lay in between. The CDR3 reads CASSFLGRGGSNTGELFF. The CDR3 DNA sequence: TGTGCCAGCAGTTTCTTGGGCCGAGGGGGTTCCAACACCGGGGAGCTGTTTTTT.

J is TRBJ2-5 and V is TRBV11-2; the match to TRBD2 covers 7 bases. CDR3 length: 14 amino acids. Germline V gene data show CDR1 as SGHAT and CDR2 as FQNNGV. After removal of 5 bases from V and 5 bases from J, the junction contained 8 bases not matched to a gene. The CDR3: CASSTRGGEETQYF. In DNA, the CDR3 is TGTGCCAGCAGCACTCGTGGGGGGGAGGAGACCCAGTACTTC.

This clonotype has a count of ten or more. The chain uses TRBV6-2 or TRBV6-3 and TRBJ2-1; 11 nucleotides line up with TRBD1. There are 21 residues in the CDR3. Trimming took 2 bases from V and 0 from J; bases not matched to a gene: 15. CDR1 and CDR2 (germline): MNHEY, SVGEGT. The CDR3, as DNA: TGTGCCAGCAGTTACACGGGGACAGGGGGTTCCGGGACTACCTCCTACAATGAGCAGTTCTTC. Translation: CASSYTGTGGSGTTSYNEQFF.

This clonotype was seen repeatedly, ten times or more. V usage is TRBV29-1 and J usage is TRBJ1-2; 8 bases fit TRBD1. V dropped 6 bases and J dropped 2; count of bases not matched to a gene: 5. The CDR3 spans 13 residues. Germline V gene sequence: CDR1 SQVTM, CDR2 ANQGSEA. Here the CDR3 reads CSVGTGPNYGYTF. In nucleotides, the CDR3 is TGCAGCGTCGGGACAGGACCGAACTATGGCTACACCTTC.

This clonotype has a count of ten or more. Here the CDR3 DNA reads TGTGCCAGCAGTTACTCGATATATCAGCCCCAGCATTTT. Its translation: CASSYSIYQPQHF. The gene calls are TRBV6-5 and TRBJ1-5; no clear D gene. This CDR3 has 13 residues. V was pared by 0 bases and J by 5 bases, with 5 bases between. Germline CDR1 MNHEY, CDR2 SVGAGI.

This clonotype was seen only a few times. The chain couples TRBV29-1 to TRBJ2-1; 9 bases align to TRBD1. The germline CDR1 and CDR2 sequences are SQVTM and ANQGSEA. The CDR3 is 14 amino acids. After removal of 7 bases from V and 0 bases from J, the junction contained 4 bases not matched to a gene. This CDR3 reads CSAGQGISYNEQFF. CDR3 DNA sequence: TGCAGCGCTGGACAGGGGATCTCCTACAATGAGCAGTTCTTC.

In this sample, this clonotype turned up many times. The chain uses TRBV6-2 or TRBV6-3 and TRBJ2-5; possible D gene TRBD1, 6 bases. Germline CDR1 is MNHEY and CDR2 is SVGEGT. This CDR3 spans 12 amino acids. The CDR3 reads CAVRGAQETQYF. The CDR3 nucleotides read TGTGCGGTCAGGGGAGCCCAAGAGACCCAGTACTTC.

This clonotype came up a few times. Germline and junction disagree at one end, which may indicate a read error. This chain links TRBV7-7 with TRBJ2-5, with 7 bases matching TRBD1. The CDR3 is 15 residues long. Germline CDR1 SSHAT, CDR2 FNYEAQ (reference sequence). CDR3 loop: CASSLAGDSGETQYF. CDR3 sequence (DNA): TGTGCTAGCAGCTTAGCTGGGGACAGTGGAGAGACCCAGTACTTC. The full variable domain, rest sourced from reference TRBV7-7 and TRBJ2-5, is GAGVSQSPRYKVTKRGQDVTLRCDPISSHATLYWYQQALGQGPEFLTYFNYEAQPDKSGLPSDRFSAERPEGSISTLTIQRTEQRDSAMYRCASSLAGDSGETQYFGPGTRLLVL.

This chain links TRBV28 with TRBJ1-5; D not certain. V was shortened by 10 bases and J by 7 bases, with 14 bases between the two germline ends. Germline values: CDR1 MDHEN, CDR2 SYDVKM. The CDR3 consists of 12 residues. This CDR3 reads CATEGESQPQHF. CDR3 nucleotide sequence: TGTGCCACCGAAGGTGAGTCACAGCCCCAGCATTTT.

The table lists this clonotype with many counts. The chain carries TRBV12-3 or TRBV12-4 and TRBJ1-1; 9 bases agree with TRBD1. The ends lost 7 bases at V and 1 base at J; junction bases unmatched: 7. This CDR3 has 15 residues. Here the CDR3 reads CASTPWTGENTEAFF. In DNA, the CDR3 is TGTGCCAGCACCCCTTGGACAGGGGAGAACACTGAAGCTTTCTTT.

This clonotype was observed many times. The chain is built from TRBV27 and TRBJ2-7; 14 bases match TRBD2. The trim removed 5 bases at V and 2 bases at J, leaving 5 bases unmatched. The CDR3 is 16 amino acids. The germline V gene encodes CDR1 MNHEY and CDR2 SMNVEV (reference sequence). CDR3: CASSVGTSGSPYEQYF. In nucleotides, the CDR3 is TGTGCCAGCAGTGTAGGGACTAGCGGGAGCCCCTACGAGCAGTACTTC.

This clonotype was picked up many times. This CDR3 reads CASSSLAGRTEQFF. The CDR3 nucleotides are TGTGCCAGCAGCTCCTTAGCGGGACGGACCGAGCAGTTCTTC. This chain uses TRBV7-9 with TRBJ2-1; 8 bases map to TRBD2. V dropped 4 bases and J dropped 10; count of bases not matched to a gene: 9. The CDR3 contains 14 residues. The germline V gene encodes CDR1 SEHNR and CDR2 FQNEAQ (reference sequence).

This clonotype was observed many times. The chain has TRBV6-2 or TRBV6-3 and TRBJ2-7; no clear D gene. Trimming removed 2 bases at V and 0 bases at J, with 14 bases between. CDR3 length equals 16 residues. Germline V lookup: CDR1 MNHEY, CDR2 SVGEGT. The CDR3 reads CASSYGVSKGSYEQYF. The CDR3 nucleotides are TGTGCCAGCAGTTACGGGGTCTCCAAAGGCTCCTACGAGCAGTACTTC.

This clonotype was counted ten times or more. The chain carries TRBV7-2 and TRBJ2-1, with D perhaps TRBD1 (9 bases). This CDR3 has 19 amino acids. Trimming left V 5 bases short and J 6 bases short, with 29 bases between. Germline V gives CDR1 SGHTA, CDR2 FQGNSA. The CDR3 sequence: CASSQRTGVWAGGRNEQFF. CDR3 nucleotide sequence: TGTGCCAGCAGCCAGAGGACAGGGGTCTGGGCGGGGGGCCGCAATGAGCAGTTCTTC.

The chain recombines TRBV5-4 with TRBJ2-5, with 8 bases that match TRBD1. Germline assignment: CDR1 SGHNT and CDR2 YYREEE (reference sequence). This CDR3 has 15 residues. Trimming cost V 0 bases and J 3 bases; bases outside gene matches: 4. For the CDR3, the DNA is TGTGCCAGCAGCTTGGAGCGGACAGGGAAAGAGACCCAGTACTTC. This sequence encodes CASSLERTGKETQYF.

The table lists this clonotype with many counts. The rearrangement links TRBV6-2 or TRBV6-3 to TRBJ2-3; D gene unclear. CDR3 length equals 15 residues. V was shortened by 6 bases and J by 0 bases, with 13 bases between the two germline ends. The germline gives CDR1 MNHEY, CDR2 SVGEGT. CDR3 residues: CASSELPSSTDTQYF. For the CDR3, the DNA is TGTGCCAGCAGCGAACTACCCTCTAGCACAGATACGCAGTATTTT.

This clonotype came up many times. The CDR3 is CASGSPNSRGGQETQYF. Here the CDR3 DNA reads TGTGCTAGTGGTTCGCCGAACTCGCGGGGGGGCCAAGAGACCCAGTACTTC. The genes are TRBV12-5 and TRBJ2-5; 9 nucleotides align to TRBD2. Germline CDR1 is LGHNT and CDR2 is FRNRAP. The CDR3 contains 17 residues. The V and J ends lost 4 bases and 1 base, in that order; junction bases with no gene match: 10.

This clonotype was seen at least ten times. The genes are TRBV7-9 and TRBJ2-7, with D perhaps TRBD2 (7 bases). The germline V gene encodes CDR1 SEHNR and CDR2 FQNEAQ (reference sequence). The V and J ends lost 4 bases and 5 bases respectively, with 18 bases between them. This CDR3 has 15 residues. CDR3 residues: CASSSLGGAHHEQYF. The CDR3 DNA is TGTGCCAGCAGCTCCCTTGGGGGGGCGCACCACGAGCAGTACTTC. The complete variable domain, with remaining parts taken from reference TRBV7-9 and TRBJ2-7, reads DTGVSQNPRHKITKRGQNVTFRCDPISEHNRLYWYRQTLGQGPEFLTYFQNEAQLEKSRLLSDRFSAERPKGSFSTLEIQRTEQGDSAMYLCASSSLGGAHHEQYFGPGTRLTVT.

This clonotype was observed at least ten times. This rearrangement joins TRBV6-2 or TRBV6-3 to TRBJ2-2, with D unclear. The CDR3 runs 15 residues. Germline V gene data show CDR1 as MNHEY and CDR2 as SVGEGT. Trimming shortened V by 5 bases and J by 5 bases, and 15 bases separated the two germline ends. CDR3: CASSPGAWKTGELFF. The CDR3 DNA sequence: TGTGCCAGCAGTCCAGGCGCGTGGAAGACCGGGGAGCTGTTTTTT.

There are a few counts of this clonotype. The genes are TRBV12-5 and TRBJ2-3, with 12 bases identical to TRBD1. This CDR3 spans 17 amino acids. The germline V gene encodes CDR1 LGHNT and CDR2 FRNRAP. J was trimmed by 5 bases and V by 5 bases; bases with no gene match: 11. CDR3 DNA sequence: TGTGCTAGTGGTCCCGGGACAGGGGGCAGGAGTGGAGATACGCAGTATTTT. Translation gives CASGPGTGGRSGDTQYF.

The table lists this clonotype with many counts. The CDR3 sequence is CASTGTFTDTQYF. The CDR3, as DNA: TGTGCCAGCACAGGGACCTTCACAGATACGCAGTATTTT. The chain uses TRBV2 and TRBJ2-3; D may match TRBD1 or TRBD2 (5 bases each). Trimming pared 7 bases from V and 2 bases from J, leaving 10 bases between. CDR3 size: 13 residues. Germline loops: CDR1 SNHLY, CDR2 FYNNEI.

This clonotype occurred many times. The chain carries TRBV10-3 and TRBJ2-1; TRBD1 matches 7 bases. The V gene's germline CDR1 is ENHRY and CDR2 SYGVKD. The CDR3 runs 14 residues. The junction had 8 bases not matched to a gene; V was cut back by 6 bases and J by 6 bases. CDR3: CAIRTGQVANEQFF. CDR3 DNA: TGTGCCATCAGGACAGGGCAAGTAGCCAATGAGCAGTTCTTC.

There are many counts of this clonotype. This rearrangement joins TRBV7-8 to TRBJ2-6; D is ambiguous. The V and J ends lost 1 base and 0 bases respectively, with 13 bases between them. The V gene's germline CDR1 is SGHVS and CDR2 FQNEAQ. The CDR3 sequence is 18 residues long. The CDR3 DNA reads TGTGCCAGCAGCTTAGGTTACGGTTCGAACTCTGGGGCCAACGTCCTGACTTTC. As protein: CASSLGYGSNSGANVLTF. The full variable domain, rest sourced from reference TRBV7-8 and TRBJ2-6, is GAGVSQSPRYKVAKRGQDVALRCDPISGHVSLFWYQQALGQGPEFLTYFQNEAQLDKSGLPSDRFFAERPEGSVSTLKIQRTQQEDSAVYLCASSLGYGSNSGANVLTFGAGSRLTVL.

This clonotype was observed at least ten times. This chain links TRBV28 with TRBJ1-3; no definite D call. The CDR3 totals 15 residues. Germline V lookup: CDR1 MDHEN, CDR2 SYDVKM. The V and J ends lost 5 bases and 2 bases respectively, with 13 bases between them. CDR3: CASSPVSSTGNTIYF. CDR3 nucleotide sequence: TGTGCCAGCAGTCCCGTGAGTTCCACTGGAAACACCATATATTTT. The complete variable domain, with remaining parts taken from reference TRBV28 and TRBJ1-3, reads DVKVTQSSRYLVKRTGEKVFLECVQDMDHENMFWYRQDPGLGLRLIYFSYDVKMKEKGDIPEGYSVSREKKERFSLILESASTNQTSMYLCASSPVSSTGNTIYFGEGSWLTVV.